The 23 T cell receptor beta chains below were found in one sample sequenced in a study of chemoradiotherapy in HPV16-positive cancers (dated by TCRdb to the early 2020s). Library preparation employed the immunoSEQ multiplex PCR assay. The source is immuneACCESS, and TCRdb retained only in-frame sequences with V and J called. Part of the clones is not carried over; for the studies checked, unresolved V genes explain less than half of this, and the remainder is unexplained. Counted in this sample were about 12,000 clones; roughly nine tenths of them appeared once. Of the sample, around 2.8% is held by the ten largest clones. Source: blood, taken from a patient who underwent chemoradiotherapy. These receptors all come from a human donor with HPV-associated anogenital cancer.

The CDR3, as DNA: TGTGCCAGCAGCTCTGCCAGCACAGATACGCAGTATTTT. Protein sequence: CASSSASTDTQYF. This chain connects TRBV7-9 to TRBJ2-3; no definite D call. Per germline, CDR1 SEHNR and CDR2 FQNEAQ (reference sequence). This CDR3 region has 13 residues. The ends were cut back, 4 bases at V and 0 bases at J, with 5 bases in the middle.

V and J are TRBV4-3 and TRBJ1-4, with D maybe TRBD1 (6 bases). V gave up 1 base and J gave up 6 bases, with 12 bases separating them. Per the germline V gene, CDR1 is LGHNA and CDR2 is YSLEER. The CDR3 runs to 15 residues. CDR3 amino acids: CASSQGGQGHEKLFF. The CDR3 DNA is TGCGCCAGCAGCCAAGGGGGCCAGGGGCATGAAAAACTGTTTTTT.

The table lists this clone with a count of one. The chain recombines TRBV6-6 with TRBJ2-1; 10 nucleotides align to TRBD2. The length of the CDR3 is 16 residues. Germline CDR1 and CDR2: MNHNY and SVGAGI (reference sequence). V was clipped by 7 bases and J by 4 bases; unmatched bases: 10. In nucleotides, the CDR3 is TGTGCCAGCACCTCCGCTAGCGGGGGATCTTACAATGAGCAGTTCTTC. It encodes CASTSASGGSYNEQFF.

The rearrangement uses TRBV12-2 and TRBJ1-2. TRBV12-2 is flagged as a pseudogene. The CDR3 has 14 residues. The CDR3 sequence: CASRFQGLLFRYTF. The CDR3 DNA follows: TGTGCAAGTCGCTTCCAAGGGTTATTATTCCGCTACACCTTC.

The V and J genes are TRBV6-1 and TRBJ1-1; D call uncertain. V was trimmed by 7 bases and J by 4 bases, leaving 7 bases between them. The CDR3 spans 11 residues. Per germline, CDR1 MNHNS and CDR2 SASEGT. CDR3 in amino acids: CASIPITEAFF. The CDR3 DNA follows: TGTGCCAGCATACCGATCACTGAAGCTTTCTTT.

The gene calls are TRBV5-1 and TRBJ2-3; TRBD2 matches at 12 bases. J gave up 2 bases and V 4 bases, and 5 bases lay outside the gene matches. CDR3 length equals 16 residues. Germline assignment: CDR1 SGHRS and CDR2 YFSETQ. CDR3: CASSAWTSGDTDTQYF. Written as DNA, the CDR3 is TGCGCCAGCAGCGCGTGGACTAGCGGGGACACAGATACGCAGTATTTT.

This chain uses TRBV30 with TRBJ2-5, with D perhaps matching TRBD1 (5 bases). The CDR3 runs to 13 residues. V was cut by 2 bases and J by 2 bases, with 9 bases left in between. Germline CDR1 and CDR2: GTSNPN and SVGIG (reference sequence). The CDR3 DNA sequence: TGTGCCTGGAGTAAGACAGTACAAGAGACCCAGTACTTC. The encoded protein is CAWSKTVQETQYF.

The chain employs TRBV11-3 and TRBJ1-4, with D tentatively TRBD1 (5 bases). CDR3 length: 15 residues. Germline lookup yields CDR1 SGHNT and CDR2 YENEEA. V gave up 1 base and J gave up 7 bases, with 13 bases separating them. CDR3 DNA sequence: TGTGCCAGCAGCTTAGGTGCGCAGGGAAGTGAAAAACTGTTTTTT. Translation gives CASSLGAQGSEKLFF.

A word on this clone: This CDR3 is also generated by other DNA sequences in the sample. The chain uses TRBV5-1 and TRBJ2-3; a weak D match, TRBD2 (7 bases). The CDR3 contains 15 residues. V was cut by 5 bases and J by 0 bases, with 13 bases left in between. CDR1 is SGHRS and CDR2 is YFSETQ in the germline V gene. CDR3 sequence: CASRRGGSSTDTQYF. The DNA for the CDR3 is TGCGCCAGCAGGCGCGGGGGCTCGAGCACAGATACGCAGTATTTT.

CDR3 protein: CASSEKLFF. CDR3 sequence (DNA): TGTGCCAGCAGTGAAAAACTGTTTTTT. This chain uses TRBV6-4 with TRBJ1-4; D ambiguous. CDR1 and CDR2 from the germline V gene are MRHNA and SNTAGT. The CDR3 spans 9 residues. V was cut by 3 bases and J by 10 bases, with 0 bases left in between.

The rearrangement uses TRBV19 and TRBJ1-3; no clear D. Germline V lookup: CDR1 LNHDA, CDR2 SQIVND (reference sequence). The CDR3 contains 14 residues. V was trimmed by 4 bases and J by 4 bases, leaving 11 bases between them. The CDR3 region is CASSRSQGGNTIYF. CDR3 bases: TGTGCCAGTAGTAGAAGCCAAGGGGGAAACACCATATATTTT.

The chain joins TRBV11-2 to TRBJ2-4; TRBD1 aligns across 9 bases. The junction had 8 bases not matched to a gene; V was cut back by 5 bases and J by 9 bases. CDR1 is SGHAT and CDR2 is FQNNGV in the germline V gene. CDR3 length: 14 residues. The DNA of the CDR3 is TGTGCCAGCAGCCTACAGACAGGGGGGGTCATTCAGTACTTC. This sequence encodes CASSLQTGGVIQYF.

The chain recombines TRBV6-6 with TRBJ1-2; no clear D gene. The V and J ends lost 6 bases and 1 base respectively, with 12 bases between them. CDR3 length equals 14 residues. Germline V gene data show CDR1 as MNHNY and CDR2 as SVGAGI (reference sequence). CDR3 region: CASRLNTVNYGYTF. In nucleotides, the CDR3 is TGTGCCAGCAGGCTCAACACGGTTAACTATGGCTACACCTTC.

V usage is TRBV5-1 and J usage is TRBJ1-1; TRBD1 might be the D (5 bases). Germline V gene lookup returns CDR1 SGHRS and CDR2 YFSETQ. Trimming took off 7 bases at V and 6 bases at J, with 19 bases between the two ends. The CDR3 extends over 14 amino acids. CDR3 bases: TGCGCCAGCCGACGGATTGGGGCCGCTGCTGAAGCTTTCTTT. Translation: CASRRIGAAAEAFF.

The V and J genes are TRBV11-2 and TRBJ1-2; 7 bases map to TRBD1. Germline V gene data show CDR1 as SGHAT and CDR2 as FQNNGV. The CDR3 contains 15 residues. The junction had 10 bases not matched to a gene; V was cut back by 5 bases and J by 4 bases. The CDR3 loop is CASSPLRGGSYGYTF. The DNA for the CDR3 is TGTGCCAGCAGCCCCTTGAGAGGGGGCTCCTATGGCTACACCTTC.

This clone appeared once. The chain combines TRBV29-1 with TRBJ2-5; the match to TRBD1 covers 7 bases. CDR3 length equals 12 residues. V was pared by 7 bases and J by 5 bases, with 7 bases of the junction left unmatched. Germline CDR1 is SQVTM and CDR2 is ANQGSEA. This CDR3 reads CSARGGPETQYF. The CDR3 bases are TGCAGCGCCAGAGGGGGCCCGGAGACCCAGTACTTC.

The chain carries TRBV6-1 and TRBJ1-2; TRBD1 might be the D (5 bases). The CDR3 extends over 14 amino acids. Trimming stripped 2 bases from V and 7 bases from J, with 14 bases between. Germline CDR1 is MNHNS and CDR2 is SASEGT. The CDR3 DNA follows: TGTGCCAGCAGTGAAATGACGTCAGGGTTTGGCTACACCTTC. It yields the protein CASSEMTSGFGYTF.

The chain is built from TRBV7-9 and TRBJ2-7, with a tentative D call TRBD2 (6 bases). CDR1 is SEHNR, CDR2 FQNEAQ, per germline (reference sequence). This CDR3 comprises 14 residues. The V gene lost 1 base and the J gene lost 2 bases, with 9 bases spanning the gap. This chain's CDR3 is CASSLGRGPYEQYF. CDR3 coding DNA: TGTGCCAGCAGCTTAGGGCGGGGCCCCTACGAGCAGTACTTC.

This rearrangement joins TRBV7-9 to TRBJ2-2; tentatively, D is TRBD1 (6 bases). Trimming pared 3 bases from V and 5 bases from J, leaving 13 bases between. This CDR3 is 15 amino acids long. CDR1 and CDR2 (germline): SEHNR, FQNEAQ (reference sequence). The DNA for the CDR3 is TGTGCCAGCAGCTTTTTAGGAACAGGGACCGGGGAGCTGTTTTTT. It encodes CASSFLGTGTGELFF.

The chain couples TRBV12-5 to TRBJ1-2, with TRBD1 matching 7 bases. Germline trimming cut 4 bases from V and 0 bases from J; bases unmatched to any gene: 8. This CDR3 region has 16 residues. Germline V gene sequence: CDR1 LGHNT, CDR2 FRNRAP. The CDR3 protein is CASGSSRQGSNYGYTF. CDR3 nucleotides: TGTGCTAGTGGTTCCTCTCGACAGGGTTCTAACTATGGCTACACCTTC.

The chain carries TRBV7-8 and TRBJ2-5; the D gene could be TRBD1 or TRBD2 (5 bases each). The CDR3 totals 13 residues. Germline V gene sequence: CDR1 SGHVS, CDR2 FQNEAQ. V was pared by 8 bases and J by 4 bases, with 14 bases between. For the CDR3, the DNA is TGTGCCAGCTCCCCAGGGACCCCAGAGACCCAGTACTTC. Its translation: CASSPGTPETQYF.

This clone has only a few counts. The chain recombines TRBV5-6 with TRBJ1-5, with D possibly being TRBD1 (6 bases). Trimming took 3 bases from V and 9 from J, leaving 10 bases between them. Germline V gene lookup returns CDR1 SGHDT and CDR2 YYEEEE. This CDR3 has 12 residues. For the CDR3, the DNA is TGTGCCAGCAGCTGGCAGGGGCGGCCCCAGCATTTT. Its protein product is CASSWQGRPQHF.

The genes are TRBV7-6 and TRBJ1-6; possibly TRBD1 for D (6 bases). Trimming pared 1 base from V and 10 bases from J, leaving 8 bases between. The CDR3 has 13 residues. Germline V gives CDR1 SGHVS, CDR2 FNYEAQ. Written as DNA, the CDR3 is TGTGCCAGCAGCTTAGACAGGGACTCACCCCTCCACTTT. The encoded protein is CASSLDRDSPLHF.